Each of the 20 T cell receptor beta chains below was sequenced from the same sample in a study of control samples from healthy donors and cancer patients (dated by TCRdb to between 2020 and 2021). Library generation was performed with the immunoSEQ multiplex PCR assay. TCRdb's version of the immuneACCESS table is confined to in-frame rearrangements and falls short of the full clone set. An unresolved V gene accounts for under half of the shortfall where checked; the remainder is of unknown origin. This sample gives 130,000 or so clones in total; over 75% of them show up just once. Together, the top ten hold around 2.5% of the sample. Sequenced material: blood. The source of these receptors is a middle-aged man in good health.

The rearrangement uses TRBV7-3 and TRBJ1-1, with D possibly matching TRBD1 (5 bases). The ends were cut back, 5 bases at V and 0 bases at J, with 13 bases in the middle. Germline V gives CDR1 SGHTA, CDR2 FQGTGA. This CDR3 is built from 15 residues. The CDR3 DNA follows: TGTGCCAGCAGCCAGTCAGGGATGGTGAACACTGAAGCTTTCTTT. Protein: CASSQSGMVNTEAFF.

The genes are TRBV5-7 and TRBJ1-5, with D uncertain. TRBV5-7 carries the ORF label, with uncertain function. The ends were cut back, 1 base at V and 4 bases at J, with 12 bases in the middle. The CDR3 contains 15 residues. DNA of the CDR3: TGTGCCAGCAGCTTGACAGCGGGTATTAATCAGCCCCAGCATTTT. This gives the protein CASSLTAGINQPQHF.

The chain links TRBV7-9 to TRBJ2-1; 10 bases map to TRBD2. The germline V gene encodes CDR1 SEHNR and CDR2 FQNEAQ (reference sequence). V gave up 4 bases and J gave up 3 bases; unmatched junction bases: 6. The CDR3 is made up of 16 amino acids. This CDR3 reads CASSSSGGGNYNEQFF. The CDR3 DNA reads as TGTGCCAGCAGCTCAAGCGGGGGGGGAAACTACAATGAGCAGTTCTTC.

CDR3 sequence reads: CAWTQQGWGEQYF. The DNA for the CDR3 is TGTGCCTGGACCCAACAGGGTTGGGGCGAGCAGTACTTC. The chain employs TRBV30 and TRBJ2-7, with D perhaps TRBD1 (6 bases). Trimming cost V 4 bases and J 6 bases, with 16 bases left between them. The CDR3 has 13 amino acids. Germline V gives CDR1 GTSNPN, CDR2 SVGIG (reference sequence).

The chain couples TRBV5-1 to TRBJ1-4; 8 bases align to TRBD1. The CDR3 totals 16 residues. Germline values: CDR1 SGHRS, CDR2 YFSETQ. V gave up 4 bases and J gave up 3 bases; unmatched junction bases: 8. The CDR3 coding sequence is TGCGCCAGCAGCCCAACCCAGGGGGCTGCTAATGAAAAACTGTTTTTT. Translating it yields CASSPTQGAANEKLFF.

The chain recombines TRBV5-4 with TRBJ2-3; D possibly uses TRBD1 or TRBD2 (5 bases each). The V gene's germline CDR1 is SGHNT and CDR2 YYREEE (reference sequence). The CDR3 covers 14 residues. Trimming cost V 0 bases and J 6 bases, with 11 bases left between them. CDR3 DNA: TGTGCCAGCAGCTTGGGGGGGTCATCGGATACGCAGTATTTT. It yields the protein CASSLGGSSDTQYF.

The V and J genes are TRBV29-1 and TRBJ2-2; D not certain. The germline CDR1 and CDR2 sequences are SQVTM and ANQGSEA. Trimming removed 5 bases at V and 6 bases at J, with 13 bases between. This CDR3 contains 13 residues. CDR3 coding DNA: TGCAGCGTTCCCAAAGACCTACCCGGGGAGCTGTTTTTT. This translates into CSVPKDLPGELFF.

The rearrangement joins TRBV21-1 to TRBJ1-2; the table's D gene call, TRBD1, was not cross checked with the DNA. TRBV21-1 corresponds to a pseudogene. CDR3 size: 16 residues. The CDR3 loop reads CASSKGRGRGVYGYTF. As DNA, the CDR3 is TGTGCCAGCAGCAAAGGCAGGGGGCGCGGTGTCTATGGCTACACCTTC.

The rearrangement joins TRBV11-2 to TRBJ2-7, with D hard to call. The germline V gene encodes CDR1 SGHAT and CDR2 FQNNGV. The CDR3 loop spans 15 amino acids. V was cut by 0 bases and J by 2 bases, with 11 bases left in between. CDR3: CASSLESLHPYEQYF. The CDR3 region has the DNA TGTGCCAGCAGCTTAGAGTCGCTACACCCCTACGAGCAGTACTTC.

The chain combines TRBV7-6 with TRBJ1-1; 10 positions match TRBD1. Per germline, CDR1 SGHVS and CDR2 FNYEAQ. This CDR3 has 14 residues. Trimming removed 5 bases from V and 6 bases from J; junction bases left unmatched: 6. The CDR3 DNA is TGTGCCAGCAGCCCGGGACAGGGGTTAGCTGAAGCTTTCTTT. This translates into CASSPGQGLAEAFF.

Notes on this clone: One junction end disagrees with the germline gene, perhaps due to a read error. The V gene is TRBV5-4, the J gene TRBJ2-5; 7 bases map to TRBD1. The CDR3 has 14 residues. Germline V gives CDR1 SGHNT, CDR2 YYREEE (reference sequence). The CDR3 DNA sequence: TGTGCCAGCAGCACAGGACAGGACCAAGGGACCCAGTACTTC. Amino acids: CASSTGQDQGTQYF.

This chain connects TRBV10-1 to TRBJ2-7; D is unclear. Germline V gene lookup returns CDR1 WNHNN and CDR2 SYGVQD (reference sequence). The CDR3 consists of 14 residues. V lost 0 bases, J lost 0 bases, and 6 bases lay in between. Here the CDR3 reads CASSESVSSYEQYF. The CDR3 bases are TGCGCCAGCAGTGAGTCAGTGAGCTCCTACGAGCAGTACTTC.

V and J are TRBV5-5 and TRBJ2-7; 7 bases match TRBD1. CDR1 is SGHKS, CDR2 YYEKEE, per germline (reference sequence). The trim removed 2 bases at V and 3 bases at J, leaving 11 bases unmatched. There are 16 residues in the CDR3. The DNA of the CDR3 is TGTGCCAGCAGCTTCTCAAGGGCAGGGGGTATCTACGAGCAGTACTTC. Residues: CASSFSRAGGIYEQYF.

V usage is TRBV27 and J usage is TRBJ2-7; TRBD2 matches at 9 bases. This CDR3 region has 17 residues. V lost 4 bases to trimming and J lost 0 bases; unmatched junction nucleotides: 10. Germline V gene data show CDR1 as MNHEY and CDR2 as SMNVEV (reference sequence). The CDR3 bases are TGTGCCAGCAGTTACGCCCTAGCGGGGTTAAGCTCCTACGAGCAGTACTTC. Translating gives CASSYALAGLSSYEQYF.

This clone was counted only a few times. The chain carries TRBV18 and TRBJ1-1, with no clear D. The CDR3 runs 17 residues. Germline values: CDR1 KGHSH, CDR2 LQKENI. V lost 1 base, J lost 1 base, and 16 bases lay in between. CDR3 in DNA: TGTGCCAGCTCACCACTGCCTCTAAGGGCCGGGAACACTGAAGCTTTCTTT. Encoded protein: CASSPLPLRAGNTEAFF.

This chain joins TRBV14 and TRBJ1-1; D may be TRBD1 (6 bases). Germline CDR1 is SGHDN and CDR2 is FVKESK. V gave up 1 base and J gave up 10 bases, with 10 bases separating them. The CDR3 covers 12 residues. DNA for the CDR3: TGTGCCAGCAGCCAAGTTAGGGGGGGAGCTTTCTTT. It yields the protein CASSQVRGGAFF.

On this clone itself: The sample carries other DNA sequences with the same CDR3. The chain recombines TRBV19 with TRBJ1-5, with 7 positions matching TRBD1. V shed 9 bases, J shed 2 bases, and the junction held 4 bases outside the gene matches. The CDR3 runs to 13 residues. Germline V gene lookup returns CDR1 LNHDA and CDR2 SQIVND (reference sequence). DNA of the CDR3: TGTGCCAGCCGAGGACAGGGCAATCAGCCCCAGCATTTT. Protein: CASRGQGNQPQHF.

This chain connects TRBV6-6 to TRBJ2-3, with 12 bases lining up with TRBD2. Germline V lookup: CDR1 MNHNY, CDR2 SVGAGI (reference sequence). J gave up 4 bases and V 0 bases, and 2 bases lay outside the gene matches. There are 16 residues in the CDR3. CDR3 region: CASSYSASGGADTQYF. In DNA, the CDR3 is TGTGCCAGCAGTTACTCGGCTAGCGGGGGGGCAGATACGCAGTATTTT.

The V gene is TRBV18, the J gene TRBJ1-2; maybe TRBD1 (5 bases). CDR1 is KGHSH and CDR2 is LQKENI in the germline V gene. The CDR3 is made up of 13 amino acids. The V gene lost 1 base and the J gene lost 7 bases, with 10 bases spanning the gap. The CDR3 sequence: CASSPLQGSGYTF. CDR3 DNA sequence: TGTGCCAGCTCACCACTGCAGGGCTCTGGCTACACCTTC.

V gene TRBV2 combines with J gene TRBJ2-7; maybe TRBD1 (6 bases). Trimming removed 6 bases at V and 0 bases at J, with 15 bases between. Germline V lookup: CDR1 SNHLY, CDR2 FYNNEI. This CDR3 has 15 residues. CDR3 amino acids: CASRPRTESSYEQYF. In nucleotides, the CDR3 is TGTGCCAGCAGGCCACGGACAGAGAGCTCCTACGAGCAGTACTTC.